This TCR beta chain was profiled in a study of blood T cell repertoires in COVID-19 (dated by TCRdb to about 2020). A note on the overall study: Samples from collaborators originated in the United States, Italy and Spain and spanned both the acute and convalescent phases of COVID-19. The prospective study material was composed of cDNA or gDNA derived from T cells, B-cell-depleted T cells, or PBMCs. Deeply sampled blood TCRbeta repertoires from subjects exposed to, actively infected with, or recovered from COVID-19 were included in the dataset. The repertoires were released in a freely available public database meant as a resource for research on the immune response to SARS-CoV-2. Samples were obtained from the ongoing ImmuneRACE study (first 160 participants) and from 950 to 1,500 subjects provided by 6 global collaborators. The sample metadata nearly always contained a de-identified subject ID, COVID-19 status, age in years and sex. HLA class I and class II types, where available, came from metadata supplied by the sample provider rather than from assay-based typing.

Worth noting for this clone: This receptor's antigen is unknown. Per-base qualities were not stored, and no clone one base away is much larger.

The immunoSEQ Assay, a bias-controlled multiplex PCR, was used to amplify TCRbeta CDR3 regions from genomic DNA. In the source study's methods: The number of nucleated cells in each sample was estimated from the amplification of reference gene primers within the assay. To quantify the absolute abundance of each unique TCRbeta CDR3 rearrangement, sequence reads were collapsed and filtered. Productive Simpson clonality was computed per sample as the square root of Simpson's diversity index over productive rearrangements. Imported from immuneACCESS, the table was reduced by TCRdb to in-frame sequences with V and J called. These copies leave out some clones; in studies compared against another copy, an unresolved V gene accounts for under half, and the cause of the remainder is not known. D and trimming were read from the DNA, whereas the V and J calls and clone size are those reported in that table. The table for this sample lists 300,000 to 350,000 clones; about 88% of them were counted only once. Roughly 0.94% of the sample lies in the top ten.

Counted from cysteine to phenylalanine, this CDR3 has 15 amino acids. Only CDR3 DNA is held: 45 bases, read in frame from base 1. The V and J ends are trimmed by 10 bases and 1 base, leaving 17 bases between them. Via the germline V gene (reference sequence), CDR1 is LNHDA and CDR2 SQIVND. Enrolling through a virtual design, the prospective study's participants ranged in age from about 18 to 100 years and lived across roughly 24 United States geographic areas. To assign participants to cohorts, the prospective study relied on clinical history that participants themselves reported in a screening survey and a study questionnaire. For ImmuneRACE Cohort 3, a participant was defined as recovered based on two consecutive negative NP/OP PCR tests, clearance by a healthcare professional, or resolution of symptoms. Mobile phlebotomists in the prospective study collected whole blood, serum and a nasopharyngeal or oropharyngeal swab from every participant. Participants in the prospective study had the option to provide additional blood draws and questionnaires over a roughly two-month period. Blood samples from the prospective study were shipped frozen or at room temperature prior to DNA extraction.

Study-wide findings and limitations: The quantity of clinical and demographic metadata differed by source and by participant and was supplied without curation.

Sample: PBMCs or T cells enriched from blood (not recorded which). This TCR derives from a woman aged 25 to 39 who had recovered from COVID-19. In this chain, TRBV19 is recombined with TRBJ1-5; D gene: possibly TRBD1, on 6 matching bases. The bases are TGTGCCACCAACGTGGGGGGGGCCAGCAATCAGCCCCAGCATTTT. Translation gives CATNVGGASNQPQHF.